The entry below gives a single TCR beta chain sequence along with its context. The germline CDR1 and CDR2 sequences are SGHKS and YYEKEE (reference sequence). The CDR3 has 15 amino acids. V was shortened by 0 bases and J by 6 bases, with 13 bases between the two germline ends. This sample is part of a study of cytotoxic CD8 clonotypes in ibrutinib-treated CLL. The protocol was immunoSEQ multiplex PCR, while the TCRdb copy is restricted to in-frame clones and leaves out a portion. The data contain 50,000 to 65,000 clones, approximately 54% of them singletons. This chain joins TRBV5-5 and TRBJ2-1; the D is unclear. This specimen consisted of PBMCs, obtained after 12 months of ibrutinib treatment. This clonotype originated in a human donor with chronic lymphocytic leukemia. CDR3 amino acids: CASSLEAVSRNEQFF. The CDR3 region has the DNA TGTGCCAGCAGCTTGGAGGCGGTTAGTCGCAATGAGCAGTTCTTC.